A single sample is the source of the 27 T cell receptor beta chains below, sequenced in a study of blood T cell repertoires in COVID-19 (dated by TCRdb to about 2020). The library was prepared using the immunoSEQ multiplex PCR assay. What TCRdb holds here is the immuneACCESS table cut down to in-frame rearrangements. Part of the clones is not present; checked against another copy, under half of the missing clones reflect an unresolved V gene, and the others are unexplained. Present in this sample are a few hundred thousand clones, more than 75% of which were seen just once. 9.5% to 15% of the sample belongs to the ten largest clones. The sample comprised peripheral blood. These receptors originate from a human donor in a cohort sampled during active COVID-19.

The V gene is TRBV6-6, the J gene TRBJ1-4; TRBD1 matches 7 bases. The CDR3 has 17 residues. Germline CDR1 and CDR2: MNHNY and SVGAGI (reference sequence). The ends lost 5 bases at V and 4 bases at J; junction bases unmatched: 13. The CDR3: CASSPQRDSYDNEKLFF. The CDR3 DNA is TGTGCCAGCAGTCCCCAACGGGACAGCTACGATAATGAAAAACTGTTTTTT.

The V and J genes are TRBV4-3 and TRBJ1-4; D is uncertain. Germline V gene sequence: CDR1 LGHNA, CDR2 YSLEER. CDR3 size: 13 residues. Between the trimmed V and J ends, which lost 0 bases and 11 bases, there was a span of 10 bases. CDR3 amino acids: CASSQDQREKLFF. CDR3 coding DNA: TGCGCCAGCAGCCAAGATCAAAGGGAGAAACTGTTTTTT.

This chain uses TRBV4-2 with TRBJ2-5; no reliable D call. The CDR3 totals 15 residues. Per the germline V gene, CDR1 is LGHNA and CDR2 is YNFKEQ. Trimming left V 0 bases short and J 4 bases short, with 12 bases between. CDR3 residues: CASSQEANQGETQYF. The CDR3 nucleotides read TGTGCCAGCAGCCAAGAAGCGAATCAAGGAGAGACCCAGTACTTC.

This clone occurred a few times. CDR3 bases: TGTGCCAGCAGCGATATGTTTGGCGGCCCCTACGAGCAGTACTTC. It translates to CASSDMFGGPYEQYF. This sequence joins TRBV2 and TRBJ2-7; no firm D call. CDR3 length: 15 residues. With 6 bases removed from V and 2 bases from J, the gap between germline ends came to 17 bases. Germline CDR1 and CDR2: SNHLY and FYNNEI.

V is TRBV11-2 and J is TRBJ2-1; 10 bases agree with TRBD2. Trimming cost V 1 base and J 10 bases; bases outside gene matches: 16. The CDR3 is made up of 18 amino acids. The germline gives CDR1 SGHAT, CDR2 FQNNGV. Here the CDR3 reads CASSLGGFSGRFSIEQFF. The DNA of the CDR3 is TGTGCCAGCAGCTTAGGAGGGTTTAGCGGGAGGTTCTCTATCGAGCAGTTCTTC.

The gene calls are TRBV7-9 and TRBJ2-4; D not resolved. Per the germline V gene, CDR1 is SEHNR and CDR2 is FQNEAQ (reference sequence). V shed 5 bases and J shed 1 base, with 9 bases lying between them. This CDR3 is 14 amino acids long. The CDR3 DNA follows: TGTGCCAGCAGCGAATCCCAGGCCAAAAACATTCAGTACTTC. It translates to CASSESQAKNIQYF. The variable domain in full, with the rest retrieved from reference TRBV7-9 and TRBJ2-4, is DTGVSQNPRHKITKRGQNVTFRCDPISEHNRLYWYRQTLGQGPEFLTYFQNEAQLEKSRLLSDRFSAERPKGSFSTLEIQRTEQGDSAMYLCASSESQAKNIQYFGAGTRLSVL.

This clone was counted a few times. V usage is TRBV4-3 and J usage is TRBJ2-7; 9 positions agree with TRBD1. CDR1 and CDR2 from the germline V gene are LGHNA and YSLEER. Trimming took 1 base from V and 8 from J; bases not matched to a gene: 9. The CDR3 is 15 residues long. The CDR3 sequence is CASSQVSGQGNKQYF. The CDR3 DNA is TGCGCCAGCAGCCAAGTCTCGGGACAGGGAAACAAGCAGTACTTC.

The table lists this clone with a few counts. The chain uses TRBV7-2 and TRBJ1-5; D is unresolved. The CDR3 contains 14 residues. V was trimmed by 5 bases and J by 2 bases, leaving 10 bases between them. Per germline, CDR1 SGHTA and CDR2 FQGNSA. CDR3 in amino acids: CASSRTEGNQPQHF. The CDR3 DNA sequence: TGTGCCAGCAGCCGGACGGAGGGCAATCAGCCCCAGCATTTT.

V is TRBV28 and J is TRBJ1-2; tentatively, D is TRBD1 (6 bases). Germline loops: CDR1 MDHEN, CDR2 SYDVKM. The CDR3 spans 14 residues. V shed 5 bases and J shed 2 bases, with 12 bases lying between them. The CDR3 nucleotides are TGTGCCAGCAGTCAGGACAGCCTGAACTATGGCTACACCTTC. Encoded protein: CASSQDSLNYGYTF.

The chain has TRBV15 and TRBJ1-4, with 8 bases matching TRBD1. V shed 4 bases and J 3 bases; nucleotides not matched to a gene: 7. The CDR3 length is 16 residues. Germline values: CDR1 LNHNV, CDR2 YYDKDF (reference sequence). CDR3 region: CATSTYQGASNEKLFF. DNA of the CDR3: TGTGCCACCAGCACCTACCAGGGGGCGTCTAATGAAAAACTGTTTTTT. The full variable domain, its missing parts supplied by reference TRBV15 and TRBJ1-4, is DAMVIQNPRYQVTQFGKPVTLSCSQTLNHNVMYWYQQKSSQAPKLLFHYYDKDFNNEADTPDNFQSRRPNTSFCFLDIRSPGLGDTAMYLCATSTYQGASNEKLFFGSGTQLSVL.

J is TRBJ1-2 and V is TRBV28; no reliable D call. Germline values: CDR1 MDHEN, CDR2 SYDVKM. The CDR3 sequence is 12 residues long. V dropped 6 bases and J dropped 7 bases, with 12 bases sitting between them. The CDR3 bases are TGTGCCAGCAGCCGAGGCCGGCGTGGCTACACCTTC. Protein sequence: CASSRGRRGYTF.

The chain links TRBV21-1 to TRBJ1-5; the tabulated D call, TRBD1, remains unverified against the DNA. TRBV21-1 is labeled a pseudogene. This CDR3 is 15 amino acids long. CDR3 nucleotides: TGTGCCACCCTAGACAGGGTTACTAGCAATCAGCCCCAGCATTTT. Its protein product is CATLDRVTSNQPQHF.

The V gene is TRBV5-1, the J gene TRBJ2-1, with TRBD2 matching 13 bases. The CDR3 runs to 15 residues. Trimming cost V 5 bases and J 7 bases; bases outside gene matches: 6. CDR1 and CDR2 (germline): SGHRS, YFSETQ. CDR3 bases: TGCGCCAGCAGGCCCGGGACTAGCGGGGCGAATGAGCAGTTCTTC. As protein: CASRPGTSGANEQFF.

The table lists this clone with a few counts. The same CDR3 can be traced to other DNA sequences in this sample. The chain couples TRBV10-3 to TRBJ2-6; D not resolved. CDR1 and CDR2 from the germline V gene are ENHRY and SYGVKD. This CDR3 spans 16 amino acids. The V end lost 0 bases, the J end lost 1 base, and 7 bases lay between the germline ends. The CDR3 here is CAISESPGSGANVLTF. The DNA for the CDR3 is TGTGCCATCAGTGAGTCTCCGGGTTCTGGGGCCAACGTCCTGACTTTC.

This clone was picked up one time. The chain carries TRBV6-5 and TRBJ1-4; D gene ambiguous. The CDR3 contains 15 residues. Trimming left V 6 bases short and J 4 bases short, with 15 bases between. CDR1 MNHEY and CDR2 SVGAGI come from the germline V gene. The CDR3 DNA follows: TGTGCCAGCAGCCGCCTCAGACTACTTAATGAAAAACTGTTTTTT. This encodes CASSRLRLLNEKLFF.

The chain couples TRBV7-2 to TRBJ2-3; TRBD2 aligns across 11 bases. Germline CDR1 SGHTA, CDR2 FQGNSA. The trim removed 1 base at V and 4 bases at J, leaving 7 bases unmatched. The CDR3 extends over 17 amino acids. The CDR3 DNA follows: TGTGCCAGCAGCTTAGAAACTAGCGGGGGTCTCGCAGATACGCAGTATTTT. Residues: CASSLETSGGLADTQYF.

In its sample, this clone was seen once. The rearrangement joins TRBV7-3 to TRBJ2-7; possibly TRBD1 for D (7 bases). Deletions cut 5 bases from V and 6 bases from J, with 17 bases between. CDR1 and CDR2 from the germline V gene are SGHTA and FQGTGA. The CDR3 runs 14 residues. In nucleotides, the CDR3 is TGTGCCAGCAGCCTCAACAGGGGAGGAGGCGAGCAGTACTTC. This gives the protein CASSLNRGGGEQYF.

The rearrangement uses TRBV7-2 and TRBJ2-7, with TRBD2 matching over 11 bases. CDR1 is SGHTA, CDR2 FQGNSA, per germline. CDR3 size: 16 residues. V trimming: 1 base; J trimming: 4 bases; junction bases outside the gene matches: 6. CDR3: CASSLGVAGGRYEQYF. The CDR3 nucleotides are TGTGCCAGCAGCTTAGGGGTAGCGGGGGGGCGGTACGAGCAGTACTTC.

This chain uses TRBV5-6 with TRBJ1-5; no clear D. CDR3 length: 14 amino acids. Trimming took off 0 bases at V and 7 bases at J, with 11 bases between the two ends. Germline V gene data show CDR1 as SGHDT and CDR2 as YYEEEE. CDR3 sequence reads: CASSLGTVTQPQHF. CDR3 coding DNA: TGTGCCAGCAGCTTGGGTACAGTGACCCAGCCCCAGCATTTT.

The V and J genes are TRBV28 and TRBJ1-6, with D uncertain. This CDR3 contains 17 residues. With 6 bases removed from V and 6 bases from J, the gap between germline ends came to 21 bases. Germline V CDR1 and CDR2: MDHEN, SYDVKM. CDR3 nucleotides: TGTGCCAGCAGCACTCCCACGTGGGCAGGTCCTAATTCACCCCTCCACTTT. Translated: CASSTPTWAGPNSPLHF.

The V call is TRBV9, the J call TRBJ2-3; TRBD2 matches at 16 bases. Germline CDR1 and CDR2: SGDLS and YYNGEE. The V segment lost 4 bases and the J segment 2 bases; nucleotides outside the gene matches: 4. The CDR3 covers 17 residues. The CDR3 is CASSTGTSGRVTDTQYF. The CDR3 DNA sequence: TGTGCCAGCAGCACCGGGACTAGCGGGAGGGTCACAGATACGCAGTATTTT.

This clone was detected only a few times. J is TRBJ2-5 and V is TRBV5-1; D remains unclear. The CDR3 runs 13 residues. Germline V lookup: CDR1 SGHRS, CDR2 YFSETQ. V lost 3 bases, J lost 1 base, and 7 bases lay in between. CDR3 in amino acids: CASSSTGQETQYF. The CDR3 bases are TGCGCCAGCAGCTCGACTGGCCAAGAGACCCAGTACTTC.

The J gene is TRBJ1-4, the V gene TRBV2, with TRBD1 matching over 8 bases. The V and J ends lost 6 bases and 6 bases, in that order; junction bases with no gene match: 6. There are 14 residues in the CDR3. CDR1 and CDR2 from the germline V gene are SNHLY and FYNNEI. The CDR3 region is CASSPGTGDEKLFF. The CDR3 region has the DNA TGTGCCAGCAGCCCCGGGACAGGTGATGAAAAACTGTTTTTT.

The chain combines TRBV6-2 or TRBV6-3 with TRBJ1-1, with TRBD1 matching 11 bases. The trim removed 5 bases at V and 5 bases at J, leaving 7 bases unmatched. CDR3 length: 15 amino acids. Germline V gene sequence: CDR1 MNHEY, CDR2 SVGEGT. In DNA, the CDR3 is TGTGCCAGCAGTATACAGGGGGACAGGGGGACTGAAGCTTTCTTT. Translated, it gives CASSIQGDRGTEAFF.

The chain combines TRBV5-1 with TRBJ2-1, with TRBD2 matching 12 bases. The length of the CDR3 is 16 residues. The V gene end was trimmed by 0 bases and the J gene end by 3 bases; junction bases not matched to a gene: 1. CDR1 is SGHRS, CDR2 YFSETQ, per germline. The CDR3 region has the DNA TGCGCCAGCAGCTTGGCGACTAGCGGGAGCTACAATGAGCAGTTCTTC. Translation gives CASSLATSGSYNEQFF. Full variable domain (outside the CDR3, taken from reference TRBV5-1 and TRBJ2-1): KAGVTQTPRYLIKTRGQQVTLSCSPISGHRSVSWYQQTPGQGLQFLFEYFSETQRNKGNFPGRFSGRQFSNSRSEMNVSTLELGDSALYLCASSLATSGSYNEQFFGPGTRLTVL.

Only a few counts were recorded for this clone. This chain uses TRBV4-2 with TRBJ1-4; tentative D call: TRBD1 (6 bases). The CDR3 runs to 16 residues. Germline values: CDR1 LGHNA, CDR2 YNFKEQ. Trimming took off 1 base at V and 8 bases at J, with 17 bases between the two ends. This CDR3 reads CASSQAIQGGSEKLFF. As DNA, the CDR3 is TGTGCCAGCAGCCAAGCAATACAGGGCGGTAGCGAAAAACTGTTTTTT.

In DNA form, the CDR3 reads TGTGCCACCAGTGCACTAGATGCAGATACGCAGTATTTT. Translating it yields CATSALDADTQYF. The rearrangement joins TRBV24-1 to TRBJ2-3; TRBD2 is a possible D gene (5 bases). V was cut by 5 bases and J by 4 bases, with 9 bases left in between. CDR1 is KGHDR, CDR2 SFDVKD, per germline. This CDR3 is built from 13 residues.